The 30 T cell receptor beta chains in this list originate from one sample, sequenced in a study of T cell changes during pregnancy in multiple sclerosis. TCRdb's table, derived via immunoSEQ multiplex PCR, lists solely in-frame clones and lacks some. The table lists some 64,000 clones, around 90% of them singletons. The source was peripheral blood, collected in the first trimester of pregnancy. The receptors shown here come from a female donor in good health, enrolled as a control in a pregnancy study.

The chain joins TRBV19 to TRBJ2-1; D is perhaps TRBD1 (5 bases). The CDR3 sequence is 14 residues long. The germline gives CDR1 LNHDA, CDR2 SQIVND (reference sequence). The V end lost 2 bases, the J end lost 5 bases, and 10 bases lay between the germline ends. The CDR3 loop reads CASSIMGLNNEQFF. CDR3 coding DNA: TGTGCCAGTAGTATAATGGGGCTCAACAATGAGCAGTTCTTC.

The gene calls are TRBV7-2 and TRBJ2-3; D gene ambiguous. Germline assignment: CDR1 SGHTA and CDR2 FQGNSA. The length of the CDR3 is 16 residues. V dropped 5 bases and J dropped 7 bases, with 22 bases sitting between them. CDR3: CASSLPPIAVPNTQYF. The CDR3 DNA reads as TGTGCCAGCAGCCTCCCACCTATTGCGGTTCCAAATACGCAGTATTTT.

CDR3 sequence (DNA): TGTGCCAGCAGCTCACTGGGGGACAGTTTGGTCTACGAGCAGTACTTC. This gives the protein CASSSLGDSLVYEQYF. This chain joins TRBV11-3 and TRBJ2-7; 7 nucleotides line up with TRBD1. The germline CDR1 and CDR2 sequences are SGHNT and YENEEA. This CDR3 spans 16 amino acids. The junction had 12 bases not matched to a gene; V was cut back by 4 bases and J by 3 bases.

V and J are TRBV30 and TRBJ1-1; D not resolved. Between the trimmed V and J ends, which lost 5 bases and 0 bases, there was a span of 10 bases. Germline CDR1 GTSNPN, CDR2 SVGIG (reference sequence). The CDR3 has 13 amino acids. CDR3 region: CAWGRNLNTEAFF. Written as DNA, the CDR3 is TGTGCCTGGGGGCGTAACCTGAACACTGAAGCTTTCTTT.

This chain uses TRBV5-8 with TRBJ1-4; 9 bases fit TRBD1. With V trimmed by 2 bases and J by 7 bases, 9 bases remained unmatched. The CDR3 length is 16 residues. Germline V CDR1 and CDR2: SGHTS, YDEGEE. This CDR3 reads CASSFDRGGLGEKLFF. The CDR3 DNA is TGTGCCAGCAGCTTCGACAGGGGGGGATTAGGTGAAAAACTGTTTTTT. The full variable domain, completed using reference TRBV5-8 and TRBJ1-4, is EAGVTQSPTHLIKTRGQQATLRCSPISGHTSVYWYQQALGLGLQFLLWYDEGEERNRGNFPPRFSGRQFPNYSSELNVNALELEDSALYLCASSFDRGGLGEKLFFGSGTQLSVL.

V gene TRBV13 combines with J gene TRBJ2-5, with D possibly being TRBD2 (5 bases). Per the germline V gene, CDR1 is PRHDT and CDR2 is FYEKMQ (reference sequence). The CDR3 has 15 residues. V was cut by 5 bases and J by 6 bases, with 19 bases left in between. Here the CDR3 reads CASSPAPRTGKTQYF. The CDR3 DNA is TGTGCCAGCAGCCCGGCCCCACGAACCGGGAAGACCCAGTACTTC.

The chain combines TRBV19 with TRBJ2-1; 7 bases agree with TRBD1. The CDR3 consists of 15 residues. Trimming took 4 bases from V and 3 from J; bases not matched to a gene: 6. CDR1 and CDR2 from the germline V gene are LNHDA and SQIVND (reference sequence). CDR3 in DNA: TGTGCCAGTAGTACCCTACCAGGGGGCTACAATGAGCAGTTCTTC. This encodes CASSTLPGGYNEQFF.

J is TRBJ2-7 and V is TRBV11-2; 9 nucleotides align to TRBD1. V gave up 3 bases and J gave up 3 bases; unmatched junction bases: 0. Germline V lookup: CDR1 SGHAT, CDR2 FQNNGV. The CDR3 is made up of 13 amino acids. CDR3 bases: TGTGCCAGCAGCTTGGACAGGGGCTACGAGCAGTACTTC. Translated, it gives CASSLDRGYEQYF.

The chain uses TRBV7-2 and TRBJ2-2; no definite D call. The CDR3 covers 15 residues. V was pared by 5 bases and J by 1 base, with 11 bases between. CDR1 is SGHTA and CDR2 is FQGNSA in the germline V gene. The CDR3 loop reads CASSPRRGNTGELFF. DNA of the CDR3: TGTGCCAGCAGCCCGCGGCGTGGGAACACCGGGGAGCTGTTTTTT.

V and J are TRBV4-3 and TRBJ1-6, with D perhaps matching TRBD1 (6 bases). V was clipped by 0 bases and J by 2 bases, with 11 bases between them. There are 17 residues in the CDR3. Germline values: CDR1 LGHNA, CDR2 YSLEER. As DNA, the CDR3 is TGCGCCAGCAGCCAAGATGGGGCAGGGGCCTATAATTCACCCCTCCACTTT. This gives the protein CASSQDGAGAYNSPLHF.

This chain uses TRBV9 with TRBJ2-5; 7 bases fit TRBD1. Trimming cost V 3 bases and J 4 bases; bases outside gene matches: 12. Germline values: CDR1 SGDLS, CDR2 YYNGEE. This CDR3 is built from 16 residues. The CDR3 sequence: CASSATQGFRGETQYF. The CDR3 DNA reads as TGTGCCAGCAGCGCAACACAGGGGTTTAGAGGAGAGACCCAGTACTTC.

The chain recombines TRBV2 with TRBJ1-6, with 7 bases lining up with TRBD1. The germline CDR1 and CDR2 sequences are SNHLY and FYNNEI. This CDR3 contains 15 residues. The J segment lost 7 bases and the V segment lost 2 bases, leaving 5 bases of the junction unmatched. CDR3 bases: TGTGCCAGCAGTGAATTGGACAGGAGAAATTCACCCCTCCACTTT. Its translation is CASSELDRRNSPLHF.

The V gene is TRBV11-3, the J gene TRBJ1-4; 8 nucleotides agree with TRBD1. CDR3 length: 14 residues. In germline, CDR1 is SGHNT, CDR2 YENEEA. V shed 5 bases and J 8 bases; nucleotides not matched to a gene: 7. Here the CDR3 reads CASSAGTGLEKLFF. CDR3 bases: TGTGCCAGCAGCGCCGGGACAGGACTCGAAAAACTGTTTTTT. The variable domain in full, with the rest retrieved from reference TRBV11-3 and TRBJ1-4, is EAGVVQSPRYKIIEKKQPVAFWCNPISGHNTLYWYLQNLGQGPELLIRYENEEAVDDSQLPKDRFSAERLKGVDSTLKIQPAELGDSAVYLCASSAGTGLEKLFFGSGTQLSVL.

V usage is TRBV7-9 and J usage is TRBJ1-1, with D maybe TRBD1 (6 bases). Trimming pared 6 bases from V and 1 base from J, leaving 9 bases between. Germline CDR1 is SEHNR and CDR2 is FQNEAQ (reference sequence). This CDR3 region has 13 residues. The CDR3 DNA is TGTGCCAGCAGTGACAGGCCGAACACTGAAGCTTTCTTT. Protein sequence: CASSDRPNTEAFF.

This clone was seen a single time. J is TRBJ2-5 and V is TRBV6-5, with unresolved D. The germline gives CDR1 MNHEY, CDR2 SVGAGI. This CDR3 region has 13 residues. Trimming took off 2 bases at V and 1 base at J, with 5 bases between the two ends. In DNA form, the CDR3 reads TGTGCCAGCAGTTACCAGTTCCAAGAGACCCAGTACTTC. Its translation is CASSYQFQETQYF.

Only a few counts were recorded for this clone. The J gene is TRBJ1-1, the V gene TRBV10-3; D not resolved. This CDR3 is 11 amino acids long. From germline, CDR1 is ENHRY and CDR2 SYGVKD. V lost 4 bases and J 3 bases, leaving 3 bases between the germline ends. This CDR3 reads CAISADTEAFF. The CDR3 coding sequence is TGTGCCATCAGTGCGGACACTGAAGCTTTCTTT.

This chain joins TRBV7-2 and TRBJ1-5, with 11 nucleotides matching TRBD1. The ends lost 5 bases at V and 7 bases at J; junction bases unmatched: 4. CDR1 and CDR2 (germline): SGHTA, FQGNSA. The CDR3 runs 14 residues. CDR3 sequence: CASSAGQGAQPQHF. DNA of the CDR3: TGTGCCAGCAGCGCCGGACAGGGGGCCCAGCCCCAGCATTTT.

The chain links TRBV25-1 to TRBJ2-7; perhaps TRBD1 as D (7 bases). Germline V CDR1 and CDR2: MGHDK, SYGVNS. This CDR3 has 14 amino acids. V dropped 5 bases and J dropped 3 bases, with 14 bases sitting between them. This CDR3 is CASSWQGGFYEQYF. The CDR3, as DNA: TGTGCCAGCAGTTGGCAGGGGGGATTCTACGAGCAGTACTTC.

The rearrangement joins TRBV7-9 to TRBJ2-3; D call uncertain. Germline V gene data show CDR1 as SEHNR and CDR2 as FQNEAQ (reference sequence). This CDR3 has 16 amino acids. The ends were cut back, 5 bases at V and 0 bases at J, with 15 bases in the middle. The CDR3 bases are TGTGCCAGCAGCACCCGGATGAGCGCCAGCACAGATACGCAGTATTTT. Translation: CASSTRMSASTDTQYF.

The CDR3: CASSADREETQYF. CDR3 in DNA: TGTGCCAGCAGCGCGGACAGGGAAGAGACCCAGTACTTC. The rearrangement uses TRBV5-6 and TRBJ2-5; 8 bases map to TRBD1. Germline CDR1 is SGHDT and CDR2 is YYEEEE. This CDR3 region has 13 residues. V shed 4 bases, J shed 3 bases, and the junction held 2 bases outside the gene matches.

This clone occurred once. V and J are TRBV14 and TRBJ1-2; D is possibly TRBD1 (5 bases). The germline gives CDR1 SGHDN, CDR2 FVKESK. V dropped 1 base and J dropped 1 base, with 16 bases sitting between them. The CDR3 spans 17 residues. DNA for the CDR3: TGTGCCAGCAGCCAAGTGGGGAGCGGGGGAGTTAACTATGGCTACACCTTC. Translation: CASSQVGSGGVNYGYTF.

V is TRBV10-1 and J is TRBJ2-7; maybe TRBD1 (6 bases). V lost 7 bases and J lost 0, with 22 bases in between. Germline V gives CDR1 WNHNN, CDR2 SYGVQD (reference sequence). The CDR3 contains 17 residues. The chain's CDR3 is CASNQAPTGSYSYEQYF. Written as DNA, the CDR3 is TGCGCCAGCAACCAAGCCCCGACAGGCTCCTACTCCTACGAGCAGTACTTC.

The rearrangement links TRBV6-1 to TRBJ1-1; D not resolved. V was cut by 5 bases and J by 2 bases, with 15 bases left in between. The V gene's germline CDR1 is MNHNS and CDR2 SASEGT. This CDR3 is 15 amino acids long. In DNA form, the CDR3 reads TGTGCCAGCAGTCCTCAGACACAACCAAACACTGAAGCTTTCTTT. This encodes CASSPQTQPNTEAFF.

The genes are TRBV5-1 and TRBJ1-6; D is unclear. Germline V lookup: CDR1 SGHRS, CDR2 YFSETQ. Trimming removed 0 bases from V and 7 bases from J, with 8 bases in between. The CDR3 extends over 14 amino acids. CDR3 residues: CASSLVGENSPLHF. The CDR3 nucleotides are TGCGCCAGCAGCTTGGTTGGGGAGAATTCACCCCTCCACTTT.

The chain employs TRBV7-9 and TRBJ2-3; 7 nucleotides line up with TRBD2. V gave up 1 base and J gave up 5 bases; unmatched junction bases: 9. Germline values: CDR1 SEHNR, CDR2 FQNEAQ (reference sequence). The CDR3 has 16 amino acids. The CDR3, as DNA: TGTGCCAGCAGCTTAGGGGCCCTTGGGGGGGTAGATACGCAGTATTTT. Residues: CASSLGALGGVDTQYF.

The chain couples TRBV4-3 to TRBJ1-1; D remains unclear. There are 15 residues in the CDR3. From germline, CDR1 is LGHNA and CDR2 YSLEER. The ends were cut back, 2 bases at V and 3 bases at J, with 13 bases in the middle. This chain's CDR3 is CASSQRGGWDTEAFF. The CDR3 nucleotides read TGCGCCAGCAGCCAACGGGGAGGGTGGGACACTGAAGCTTTCTTT.

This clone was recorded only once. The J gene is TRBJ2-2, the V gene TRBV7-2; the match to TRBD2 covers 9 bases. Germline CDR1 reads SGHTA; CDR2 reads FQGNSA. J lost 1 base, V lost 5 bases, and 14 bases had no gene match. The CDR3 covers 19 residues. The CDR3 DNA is TGTGCCAGCAGCCCCTATCGAGCGGGGGGCCGGGGGAACACCGGGGAGCTGTTTTTT. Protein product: CASSPYRAGGRGNTGELFF.

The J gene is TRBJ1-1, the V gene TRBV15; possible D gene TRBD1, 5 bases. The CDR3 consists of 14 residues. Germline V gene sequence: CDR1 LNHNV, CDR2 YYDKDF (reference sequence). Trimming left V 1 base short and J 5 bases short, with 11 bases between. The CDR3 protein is CATSRVGRATEAFF. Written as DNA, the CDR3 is TGTGCCACCAGCAGAGTGGGCAGGGCTACTGAAGCTTTCTTT.

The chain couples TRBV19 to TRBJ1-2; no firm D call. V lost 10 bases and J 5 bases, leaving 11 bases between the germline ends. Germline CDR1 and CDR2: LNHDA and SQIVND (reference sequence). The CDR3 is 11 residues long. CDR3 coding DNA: TGTGCCACGTTTTACCTATATGGCTACACCTTC. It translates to CATFYLYGYTF.

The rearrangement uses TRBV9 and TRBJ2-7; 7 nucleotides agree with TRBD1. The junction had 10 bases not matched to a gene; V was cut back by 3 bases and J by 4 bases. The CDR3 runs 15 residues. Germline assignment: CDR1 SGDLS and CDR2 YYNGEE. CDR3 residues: CASSDTTGDMYEQYF. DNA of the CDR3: TGTGCCAGCAGCGATACCACAGGGGATATGTACGAGCAGTACTTC. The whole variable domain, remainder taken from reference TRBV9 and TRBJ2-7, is DSGVTQTPKHLITATGQRVTLRCSPRSGDLSVYWYQQSLDQGLQFLIQYYNGEERAKGNILERFSAQQFPDLHSELNLSSLELGDSALYFCASSDTTGDMYEQYFGPGTRLTVT.